This T cell receptor beta chain was captured by sequencing in a study of cytomegalovirus exposure and HLA in healthy donors. The overall study: Early released data comprised around 80 million unique TCRs from HLA-typed donors.

PCR primers comprised 60 Vbeta and 13 Jbeta primers. Sequencing used immunoSEQ multiplex PCR; TCRdb keeps in-frame clones, though not all of them. The sample data list tens of thousands of clones. General study findings and limits: Altogether, 150 to 200 TCR beta chains were recorded as cytomegalovirus-associated. A later look showed TCR association rates differing by HLA locus, highest for DRB1 and lowest for HLA-C.

A remark on this clone: Its target is not known.

Germline V lookup: CDR1 KGHSH, CDR2 LQKENI. This CDR3 contains 15 residues. Trimming removed 6 bases at V and 2 bases at J, with 16 bases between. The chain combines TRBV18 with TRBJ1-2; TRBD1 is a possible D gene (5 bases). This receptor was taken from a woman aged 30 to 39 in good health and CMV-seropositive. Sample: PBMCs. The CDR3, as DNA: TGTGCCAGCTCCCCCGCCCCAGGGCAAAACTATGGCTACACCTTC. Translation: CASSPAPGQNYGYTF.